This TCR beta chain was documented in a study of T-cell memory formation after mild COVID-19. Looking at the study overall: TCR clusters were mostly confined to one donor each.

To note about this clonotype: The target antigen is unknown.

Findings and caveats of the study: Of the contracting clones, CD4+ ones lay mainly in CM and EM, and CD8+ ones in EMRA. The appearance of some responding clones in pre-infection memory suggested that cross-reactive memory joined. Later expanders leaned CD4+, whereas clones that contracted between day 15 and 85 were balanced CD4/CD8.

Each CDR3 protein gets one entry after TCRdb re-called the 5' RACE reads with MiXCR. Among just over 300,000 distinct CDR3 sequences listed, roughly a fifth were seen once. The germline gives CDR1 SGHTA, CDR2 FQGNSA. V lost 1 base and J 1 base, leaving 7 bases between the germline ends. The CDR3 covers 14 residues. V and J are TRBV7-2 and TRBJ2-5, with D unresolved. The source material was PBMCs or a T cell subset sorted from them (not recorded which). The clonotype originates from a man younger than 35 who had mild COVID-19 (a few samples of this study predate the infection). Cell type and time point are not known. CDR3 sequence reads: CASSLGESQETQYF. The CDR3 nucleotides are TGTGCCAGCAGCTTAGGAGAAAGCCAAGAGACCCAGTACTTC.